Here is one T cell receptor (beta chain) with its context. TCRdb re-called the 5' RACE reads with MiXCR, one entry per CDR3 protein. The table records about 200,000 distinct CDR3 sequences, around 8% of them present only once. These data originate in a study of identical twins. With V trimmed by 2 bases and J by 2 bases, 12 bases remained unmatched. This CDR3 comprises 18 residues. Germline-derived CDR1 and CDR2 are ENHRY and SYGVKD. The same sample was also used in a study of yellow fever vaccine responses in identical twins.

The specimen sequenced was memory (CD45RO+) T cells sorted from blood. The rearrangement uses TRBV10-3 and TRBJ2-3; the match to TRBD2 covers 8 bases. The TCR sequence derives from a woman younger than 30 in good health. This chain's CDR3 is CAISEPSVERGYTDTQYF. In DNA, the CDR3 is TGTGCCATCAGTGAGCCCTCGGTTGAGCGGGGGTACACAGATACGCAGTATTTT.